The 27 T cell receptor beta chains presented below share a single source sample, sequenced in a study of human T cells and chemical hapten exposure. Using its own MiXCR run on the RACE reads, TCRdb lists one record per CDR3 protein. The top ten clones hold 2% to 3% of a sample with roughly 250,000 distinct CDR3 sequences, about 9.4% of them seen once. Noted time point: pre-sensitization, week 0. Regarding treatment: therapeutic diphenylcyclopropenone sensitization with weekly scalp DPC. Source: whole blood, taken in connection with sensitization to the hapten diphenylcyclopropenone (DPC). The source of these receptors is a woman between 40 and 50 years old with alopecia areata. Some clones in this sample may be carry-over from other donors' samples.

A few counts support this clonotype. The chain joins TRBV7-9 to TRBJ2-6; a weak D match, TRBD2 (6 bases). The V gene lost 4 bases and the J gene lost 2 bases, with 12 bases spanning the gap. Looked up from germline, CDR1 is SEHNR and CDR2 is FQNEAQ (reference sequence). The CDR3 loop spans 16 amino acids. CDR3: CASSSLGGTGANVLTF. CDR3 nucleotide sequence: TGTGCCAGCAGCTCCCTGGGCGGGACTGGGGCCAACGTCCTGACTTTC.

The chain couples TRBV7-8 to TRBJ1-2; TRBD1 aligns across 7 bases. The CDR3 spans 17 residues. With V trimmed by 3 bases and J by 2 bases, 12 bases remained unmatched. Germline loops: CDR1 SGHVS, CDR2 FQNEAQ. The CDR3 DNA reads TGTGCCAGCAGCTTGCGTAACAGGGGCTCCGAAAACTATGGCTACACCTTC. It encodes CASSLRNRGSENYGYTF.

This clonotype was counted ten times or more. This chain connects TRBV5-1 to TRBJ1-2; TRBD1 agrees at 9 bases. The CDR3 extends over 15 amino acids. Germline V gives CDR1 SGHRS, CDR2 YFSETQ. V lost 4 bases and J lost 4; bases outside the gene matches: 8. CDR3 sequence reads: CASSTTGGIGYGYTF. In DNA, the CDR3 is TGCGCCAGCAGCACCACAGGGGGCATCGGCTATGGCTACACCTTC.

The rearrangement joins TRBV2 to TRBJ1-3; D is uncertain. The CDR3 is 16 residues long. V shed 4 bases and J shed 0 bases, with 13 bases lying between them. From germline, CDR1 is SNHLY and CDR2 FYNNEI. The CDR3 DNA is TGTGCCAGCAGTGGCAGGACGGTATCCTCTGGAAACACCATATATTTT. Translated: CASSGRTVSSGNTIYF.

The table lists this clonotype with a few counts. The chain links TRBV4-3 to TRBJ2-1; TRBD2 matches at 8 bases. The germline CDR1 and CDR2 sequences are LGHNA and YSLEER. This CDR3 spans 17 amino acids. Unmatched junction bases numbered 6, after V lost 0 bases and J lost 2 bases. CDR3 sequence (DNA): TGCGCCAGCAGCCAAGATAGGAGCGGGGGTCCCTACAATGAGCAGTTCTTC. Translating it yields CASSQDRSGGPYNEQFF.

Ten or more counts support this clonotype. The chain carries TRBV28 and TRBJ1-5, with D unresolved. V lost 3 bases, J lost 2 bases, and 8 bases lay in between. Germline V CDR1 and CDR2: MDHEN, SYDVKM. The CDR3 has 14 residues. This chain's CDR3 is CASSFGRGNQPQHF. CDR3 nucleotides: TGTGCCAGCAGTTTCGGGAGGGGCAATCAGCCCCAGCATTTT.

The rearrangement joins TRBV5-8 to TRBJ1-5; tentatively, D is TRBD1 (6 bases). Trimming left V 4 bases short and J 6 bases short, with 17 bases between. The CDR3 is 15 amino acids. Germline assignment: CDR1 SGHTS and CDR2 YDEGEE. The CDR3 spells CASSLEGRGSQPQHF. CDR3 DNA sequence: TGTGCCAGCAGCCTAGAAGGCAGGGGAAGTCAGCCCCAGCATTTT.

This clonotype was observed a few times. V is TRBV7-2 and J is TRBJ2-3; the D is unclear. V was cut by 5 bases and J by 4 bases, with 7 bases left in between. The CDR3 length is 12 residues. Germline V gives CDR1 SGHTA, CDR2 FQGNSA. In nucleotides, the CDR3 is TGTGCCAGCAGCCCCTTTCCAGATACGCAGTATTTT. As protein: CASSPFPDTQYF. Full variable domain (outside the CDR3, taken from reference TRBV7-2 and TRBJ2-3): GAGVSQSPSNKVTEKGKDVELRCDPISGHTALYWYRQSLGQGLEFLIYFQGNSAPDKSGLPSDRFSAERTGGSVSTLTIQRTQQEDSAVYLCASSPFPDTQYFGPGTRLTVL.

The CDR3 here is CSVESIRGHGYTF. The CDR3 nucleotides read TGCAGCGTTGAAAGTATCAGGGGGCATGGCTACACCTTC. This rearrangement joins TRBV29-1 to TRBJ1-2; TRBD1 aligns across 8 bases. This CDR3 has 13 residues. J lost 6 bases, V lost 2 bases, and 5 bases had no gene match. Germline CDR1 SQVTM, CDR2 ANQGSEA.

The V and J genes are TRBV2 and TRBJ1-6; TRBD1 might be the D (6 bases). This CDR3 spans 14 amino acids. Germline CDR1 and CDR2: SNHLY and FYNNEI. V was shortened by 7 bases and J by 3 bases, with 10 bases between the two germline ends. CDR3 sequence reads: CASIRDNYNSPLHF. In DNA form, the CDR3 reads TGTGCCAGCATCCGGGACAACTATAATTCACCCCTCCACTTT.

This clonotype was seen repeatedly, ten times or more. This rearrangement joins TRBV4-2 to TRBJ1-6; D is uncertain. The V gene lost 0 bases and the J gene lost 8 bases, with 8 bases spanning the gap. The CDR3 sequence is 14 residues long. Per germline, CDR1 LGHNA and CDR2 YNFKEQ. The CDR3 DNA sequence: TGTGCCAGCAGCCAAGATATCCTTTATTCACCCCTCCACTTT. It is translated as CASSQDILYSPLHF.

This clonotype was recorded a few times. The V gene is TRBV6-5, the J gene TRBJ2-2; D remains unclear. The CDR3 is made up of 12 amino acids. Germline-derived CDR1 and CDR2 are MNHEY and SVGAGI. Trimming took 6 bases from V and 7 from J, leaving 9 bases between them. The CDR3 here is CASSLPGGELFF. CDR3 DNA: TGTGCCAGCAGCCTTCCCGGCGGGGAGCTGTTTTTT.

This clonotype was seen more than once but under ten times. The chain links TRBV4-3 to TRBJ2-1, with D perhaps being TRBD1 or TRBD2 (5 bases each). This CDR3 contains 16 residues. Germline V gene sequence: CDR1 LGHNA, CDR2 YSLEER. V was clipped by 0 bases and J by 9 bases, with 18 bases between them. CDR3 loop: CASSQESWGPLGEQFF. In DNA form, the CDR3 reads TGCGCCAGCAGCCAAGAAAGTTGGGGACCCCTAGGTGAGCAGTTCTTC.

This rearrangement joins TRBV20-1 to TRBJ2-1; D not certain. Germline V CDR1 and CDR2: DFQATT, SNEGSKA (reference sequence). The CDR3 has 16 amino acids. V was clipped by 2 bases and J by 0 bases, with 14 bases between them. The CDR3 sequence is CSARRYEADSYNEQFF. DNA of the CDR3: TGCAGTGCTAGAAGGTATGAGGCGGACTCCTACAATGAGCAGTTCTTC.

This clonotype has a count of ten or more. The rearrangement links TRBV20-1 to TRBJ2-1; D remains unclear. Germline V gene lookup returns CDR1 DFQATT and CDR2 SNEGSKA (reference sequence). Trimming took 6 bases from V and 7 from J, leaving 13 bases between them. CDR3 length: 12 amino acids. The CDR3 coding sequence is TGCAGTGCCAAAGAGGTGGGGAATGAGCAGTTCTTC. Protein product: CSAKEVGNEQFF.

This clonotype was observed at least ten times. The V and J genes are TRBV4-3 and TRBJ2-1; 7 nucleotides line up with TRBD1. The CDR3 has 15 residues. Germline CDR1 is LGHNA and CDR2 is YSLEER. V lost 1 base and J lost 5; bases outside the gene matches: 5. The CDR3, as DNA: TGCGCCAGCAGCCAAGGCCGGGACAGCAACAATGAGCAGTTCTTC. Translated: CASSQGRDSNNEQFF.

About this clonotype itself: One end of the junction does not line up with germline, which may come from a read error. This rearrangement joins TRBV7-6 to TRBJ1-1, with a tentative D call TRBD1 (5 bases). Germline V gene lookup returns CDR1 SGHVS and CDR2 FNYEAQ. The CDR3 is made up of 13 amino acids. The chain's CDR3 is CASSSRRGRQQIF. DNA of the CDR3: TGTGCCAGCAGCTCCCGGCGGGGCAGGCAACAAATTTTT.

CDR3 DNA: TGTGCCAGCAGCGTAGAACCGGAGTCGATCACCTTC. It yields the protein CASSVEPESITF. The chain recombines TRBV9 with TRBJ1-2; the D is unclear. Per germline, CDR1 SGDLS and CDR2 YYNGEE. This CDR3 has 12 amino acids. The ends were cut back, 0 bases at V and 13 bases at J, with 13 bases in the middle. The variable domain in full, with the rest retrieved from reference TRBV9 and TRBJ1-2, is DSGVTQTPKHLITATGQRVTLRCSPRSGDLSVYWYQQSLDQGLQFLIQYYNGEERAKGNILERFSAQQFPDLHSELNLSSLELGDSALYFCASSVEPESITFGSGTRLTVV.

This clonotype was counted a few times. V and J are TRBV7-3 and TRBJ1-6; the match to TRBD1 covers 7 bases. The CDR3 loop spans 15 amino acids. V lost 2 bases and J lost 9; bases outside the gene matches: 7. CDR1 and CDR2 from the germline V gene are SGHTA and FQGTGA. In DNA, the CDR3 is TGTGCCAGCAGCTTATTAAACAGGGGAAGTTCACCCCTCCACTTT. Its protein is CASSLLNRGSSPLHF.

The chain uses TRBV7-9 and TRBJ2-7; D is unresolved. The CDR3 sequence is 13 residues long. Germline CDR1 is SEHNR and CDR2 is FQNEAQ (reference sequence). Trimming stripped 5 bases from V and 4 bases from J, with 12 bases between. The DNA of the CDR3 is TGTGCCAGCAGCCGCCAGCAGGAGTACGAGCAGTACTTC. Translated: CASSRQQEYEQYF.

In the case of this clonotype: A much larger clone differs from this one at a single base, so this may be a read error. Here the CDR3 omits its conserved ending phenylalanine or tryptophan, so a read error is the likely source. J is TRBJ2-1 and V is TRBV10-3; 12 bases fit TRBD1. The CDR3 extends over 17 amino acids. From germline, CDR1 is ENHRY and CDR2 SYGVKD. J was trimmed by 9 bases and V by 3 bases; bases with no gene match: 12. CDR3 amino acids: CAISDPRGDRGRSEQFL. CDR3 coding DNA: TGTGCCATCAGTGACCCAAGGGGGGACAGGGGGCGTAGTGAGCAGTTCCTC.

This chain connects TRBV7-2 to TRBJ2-3; no clear D. CDR1 SGHTA and CDR2 FQGNSA come from the germline V gene. The CDR3 length is 14 residues. The V end was cut by 5 bases, the J end by 4 bases, with 13 bases between. The CDR3 sequence: CASSLQQAADTQYF. DNA for the CDR3: TGTGCCAGCAGCCTCCAACAAGCTGCAGATACGCAGTATTTT.

A few counts support this clonotype. The chain couples TRBV10-3 to TRBJ1-3, with 7 bases identical to TRBD1. The germline gives CDR1 ENHRY, CDR2 SYGVKD. Trimming cost V 11 bases and J 4 bases; bases outside gene matches: 8. The CDR3 loop spans 13 amino acids. The CDR3 DNA reads as TGTGCCGCGACAGGGTTGGAGGGAAACACCATATATTTT. Amino acid sequence: CAATGLEGNTIYF.

In this sample, this clonotype turned up a few times. V gene TRBV5-1 combines with J gene TRBJ2-5, with D uncertain. V shed 0 bases and J shed 0 bases, with 9 bases lying between them. Germline CDR1 SGHRS, CDR2 YFSETQ. This CDR3 is built from 15 residues. The CDR3 reads CASSLAPGYQETQYF. The CDR3 DNA sequence: TGCGCCAGCAGCTTGGCGCCAGGCTACCAAGAGACCCAGTACTTC.

This clonotype appeared many times. The gene calls are TRBV28 and TRBJ2-7; tentative D call: TRBD1 (6 bases). V shed 7 bases and J shed 9 bases, with 25 bases lying between them. The CDR3 is 15 residues long. Germline V gene lookup returns CDR1 MDHEN and CDR2 SYDVKM. CDR3 nucleotides: TGTGCCAGCACGCCCACAGGGCGAGGGGGATTTGGGCAGTACTTC. Translation: CASTPTGRGGFGQYF.

V and J are TRBV7-9 and TRBJ2-5, with 10 bases fitting TRBD1. With 5 bases clipped from V and 5 bases from J, the junction kept 5 bases outside the gene matches. The CDR3 runs 14 residues. CDR1 is SEHNR, CDR2 FQNEAQ, per germline (reference sequence). The CDR3 spells CASSRQGAFETQYF. The CDR3 nucleotides are TGTGCCAGCAGCCGACAGGGGGCCTTTGAGACCCAGTACTTC.

The chain combines TRBV10-3 with TRBJ2-6; D remains unclear. This CDR3 is built from 13 residues. Trimming removed 4 bases at V and 1 base at J, with 2 bases between. Germline V gives CDR1 ENHRY, CDR2 SYGVKD. The CDR3 bases are TGTGCCATCAGTGGATCTGGGGCCAACGTCCTGACTTTC. Amino acid sequence: CAISGSGANVLTF.